The source of this T cell receptor (beta chain) is a study of CD8 T cells in ankylosing spondylitis. This clonotype showed up many times. By quantitative 5'-RACE with molecular barcodes, the TCR beta libraries were made. MiXCR, run by TCRdb on the 5' RACE reads, gives a single entry per CDR3 protein. The table has approximately 190,000 distinct CDR3 sequences, 10% to 15% seen once. V lost 0 bases, J lost 5 bases, and 8 bases lay in between. This CDR3 has 13 residues. Germline CDR1 and CDR2: SGDLS and YYNGEE. This receptor was identified in a female donor with ankylosing spondylitis or in good health (not recorded which). The V gene is TRBV9, the J gene TRBJ2-5; D ambiguous. The sample comprised blood, either unsorted or a sorted T cell fraction (not recorded which). The chain's CDR3 is CASSVDLRETQYF. The CDR3 region has the DNA TGTGCCAGCAGCGTAGATCTCCGGGAGACCCAGTACTTC.